These T cell receptor beta chains were read from a single sample in a study of blood T cell repertoires in COVID-19. Only in-frame clones appear in the TCRdb table, and some are missing; sequencing was by immunoSEQ multiplex PCR. The data contain fewer than 110,000 clones, 91% of them seen just once; the ten biggest clones take up 15% to 20%. The sequenced sample consisted of peripheral blood. These receptors were collected from a man aged 45 to 65 with acute or convalescent COVID-19. CDR3s include the opening cysteine and the closing phenylalanine or tryptophan. Fields, in order: V gene, J gene, clone size, D gene, CDR3 protein, CDR3 DNA. The D gene is left open where the match is weak. For some rows the clone size is stated as once, few or many, or as a class when expanded; others skip it.

TRBV5-1	TRBJ1-1	NA	TRBD1	CASSPGTANTEAFF	TGCGCCAGCAGCCCTGGGACAGCGAACACTGAAGCTTTCTTT
TRBV4-1	TRBJ1-6	NA	TRBD1	CASSQAGGQGTYNSPLHF	TGCGCCAGCAGCCAAGCCGGGGGACAGGGGACCTATAATTCACCCCTCCACTTT
TRBV28	TRBJ1-5	NA	NA	CASSGRAAQPQHF	TGTGCCAGCAGCGGCAGGGCGGCTCAGCCCCAGCATTTT
TRBV5-8	TRBJ2-4	NA	NA	CASSLATPAKNIQYF	TGTGCCAGCAGCTTGGCGACACCAGCCAAAAACATTCAGTACTTC
TRBV3-1/TRBV3-2	TRBJ2-1	NA	NA	CASSSTQGYNEQFF	TGTGCCAGCAGCTCCACCCAGGGCTACAATGAGCAGTTCTTC
TRBV11-2	TRBJ2-7	NA	TRBD1	CASSPDRGRGYEQYF	TGTGCCAGCAGCCCGGACAGGGGGCGAGGCTACGAGCAGTACTTC
TRBV7-3	TRBJ1-6	NA	TRBD1	CASSLLPTQGGSPLHF	TGTGCCAGCAGCTTACTTCCGACGCAGGGGGGTTCACCCCTCCACTTT
TRBV29-1	TRBJ1-1	NA	TRBD1	CSVAPGGGLNTEAFF	TGCAGCGTTGCCCCAGGGGGTGGACTGAACACTGAAGCTTTCTTT
TRBV27	TRBJ2-5	NA	NA	CASSFLGSGVQETQYF	TGTGCCAGCAGTTTTCTCGGCAGCGGTGTCCAAGAGACCCAGTACTTC
TRBV28	TRBJ2-1	NA	TRBD2	CASSVGGGINEQFF	TGTGCCAGCAGTGTCGGGGGGGGAATCAATGAGCAGTTCTTC
TRBV5-1	TRBJ2-3	few	TRBD2	CASSGGLHTDTQYF	TGCGCCAGCAGCGGGGGACTACACACAGATACGCAGTATTTT
TRBV4-2	TRBJ2-7	NA	NA	CASSPLGGGSGSYEQYF	TGTGCCAGCAGCCCCCTCGGTGGGGGCAGTGGCTCCTACGAGCAGTACTTC
TRBV7-2	TRBJ1-5	NA	NA	CASSVGRGNNQPQHF	TGTGCCAGCAGCGTCGGCCGGGGGAACAATCAGCCCCAGCATTTT
TRBV5-4	TRBJ1-6	NA	NA	CASSLERQLSPLHF	TGTGCCAGCAGCTTGGAGAGGCAGCTGTCACCCCTCCACTTT
TRBV5-5	TRBJ2-3	NA	NA	CASSLQQGRADTQYF	TGTGCCAGCAGCTTGCAACAGGGCAGGGCAGATACGCAGTATTTT
TRBV5-1	TRBJ1-1	NA	TRBD1	CASSLGQGETEAFF	TGCGCCAGCAGCCTCGGACAGGGGGAGACTGAAGCTTTCTTT
TRBV21-1	TRBJ1-5	few	NA	CAIPNRDRHAYGNQPQHF	TGTGCCATACCGAACCGGGACAGGCACGCTTATGGCAATCAGCCCCAGCATTTT
TRBV24-1	TRBJ2-3	NA	TRBD1	CATSEGQGVTDTQYF	TGTGCCACCAGTGAAGGACAGGGCGTCACAGATACGCAGTATTTT
TRBV19	TRBJ1-1	NA	NA	CASTTSWGGTEAFF	TGTGCCAGTACCACGTCGTGGGGAGGCACTGAAGCTTTCTTT
TRBV4-2	TRBJ1-2	NA	NA	CASSASDPNYGYTF	TGTGCCAGCAGCGCCTCAGATCCTAACTATGGCTACACCTTC
TRBV7-2	TRBJ1-2	NA	NA	CASSLGPAGDYGYTF	TGTGCCAGCAGCTTAGGTCCGGCGGGGGACTATGGCTACACCTTC
TRBV2	TRBJ1-4	NA	NA	CASKSSGGAGEKLFF	TGTGCCAGCAAGTCGTCGGGGGGCGCCGGTGAAAAACTGTTTTTT
TRBV6-2/TRBV6-3	TRBJ2-3	NA	NA	CASSYSRGLLSTDTQYF	TGTGCCAGCAGTTACTCGAGGGGGTTGTTAAGCACAGATACGCAGTATTTT
TRBV20-1	TRBJ2-7	NA	NA	CSARKSYEQYF	TGCAGTGCGAGGAAGTCCTACGAGCAGTACTTC
TRBV7-7	TRBJ1-5	NA	NA	CASSPTLHTSNQPQHF	TGTGCCAGCAGCCCAACCCTTCACACTAGCAATCAGCCCCAGCATTTT
TRBV7-9	TRBJ1-1	NA	TRBD1	CASSGQGNTEAFF	TGTGCCTCCTCGGGACAGGGGAACACTGAAGCTTTCTTT
TRBV6-5	TRBJ1-2	NA	TRBD1	CASSLVTGGYTF	TGTGCCAGCAGTCTTGTGACAGGGGGCTACACCTTC
TRBV27	TRBJ2-5	NA	NA	CASSPLTGAGEVKETQYF	TGTGCCAGCAGTCCCCTCACGGGGGCGGGGGAGGTTAAAGAGACCCAGTACTTC
TRBV19	TRBJ1-1	NA	NA	CASSIRRQMNTEAFF	TGTGCCAGTAGTATTCGGAGACAGATGAACACTGAAGCTTTCTTT
TRBV7-9	TRBJ1-4	NA	NA	CASSLAETAFNEKLFF	TGTGCCAGCAGCTTAGCGGAGACAGCGTTTAATGAAAAACTGTTTTTT
TRBV19	TRBJ2-7	NA	TRBD1	CATRTGGKYEQYF	TGTGCCACCAGGACAGGGGGCAAGTACGAGCAGTACTTC
TRBV18	TRBJ2-7	NA	NA	CASSPLRGSSSYEQYF	TGTGCCAGCTCACCACTCCGTGGGAGCAGCTCCTACGAGCAGTACTTC
TRBV18	TRBJ1-1	once	TRBD1	CASSSGQGSNTEAFF	TGTGCCAGCTCATCAGGACAGGGGTCGAACACTGAAGCTTTCTTT
TRBV5-1	TRBJ2-2	NA	TRBD2	CASSLGLAGNTGELFF	TGCGCCAGCAGCTTGGGACTAGCTGGAAACACCGGGGAGCTGTTTTTT
TRBV5-5	TRBJ1-3	NA	TRBD1	CASSVDGTGVNTIYF	TGTGCCAGCAGCGTGGACGGGACAGGGGTAAACACCATATATTTT
TRBV7-2	TRBJ1-1	once	TRBD1	CASSLQGAGLNTEAFF	TGTGCCAGCAGCCTACAGGGGGCGGGTTTGAACACTGAAGCTTTCTTT
TRBV3-1/TRBV3-2	TRBJ1-3	NA	TRBD1	CASSHRGTGRITGNTIYF	TGTGCCAGCAGCCATAGGGGGACAGGGAGAATAACTGGAAACACCATATATTTT
TRBV27	TRBJ2-3	NA	NA	CASSLRGSTDTQYF	TGTGCCAGCAGTTTAAGGGGCAGCACAGATACGCAGTATTTT
TRBV18	TRBJ1-2	NA	TRBD1	CASSPTGQGLRGYTF	TGTGCCAGCTCACCAACGGGACAGGGGCTTCGTGGCTACACCTTC
TRBV19	TRBJ1-5	NA	NA	CASNENGSPQHF	TGTGCCAGTAACGAAAACGGGTCGCCCCAGCATTTT
TRBV6-5	TRBJ1-2	once	NA	CATIHYGYTF	TGTGCCACCATCCACTATGGCTACACCTTC
TRBV6-5	TRBJ2-5	NA	NA	CASSRVETQYF	TGTGCCAGCTCCCGGGTGGAGACCCAGTACTTC
TRBV19	TRBJ1-1	NA	TRBD1	CASKRDRGTEAFF	TGTGCCAGTAAGAGGGACAGGGGAACTGAAGCTTTCTTT
TRBV19	TRBJ1-1	NA	NA	CATQAGGTTEAFF	TGTGCCACCCAAGCCGGCGGTACCACTGAAGCTTTCTTT
TRBV19	TRBJ1-5	few	NA	CASSKQGSQPQHF	TGTGCCAGTAGTAAGCAGGGAAGTCAGCCCCAGCATTTT
TRBV25-1	TRBJ2-2	NA	NA	CASARHGTAGTGELFF	TGTGCCAGCGCCCGGCACGGGACAGCGGGCACCGGGGAGCTGTTTTTT
TRBV19	TRBJ1-5	NA	NA	CASSPQGGNQPQHF	TGTGCCAGTAGTCCACAGGGCGGCAATCAGCCCCAGCATTTT
TRBV28	TRBJ1-6	NA	TRBD1	CASTLTGGSSPLHF	TGTGCCAGCACCTTGACAGGGGGATCTTCACCCCTCCACTTT
TRBV5-1	TRBJ2-2	NA	NA	CASSPTGAGTGELFF	TGCGCCAGCAGCCCAACAGGGGCGGGGACCGGGGAGCTGTTTTTT
TRBV5-1	TRBJ2-7	NA	NA	CASSLVAGGTHSYEQYF	TGCGCCAGCAGCTTGGTGGCAGGAGGGACTCACTCCTACGAGCAGTACTTC
TRBV6-6	TRBJ1-4	NA	NA	CASSYETKEKLFF	TGTGCCAGCAGTTACGAAACAAAGGAAAAACTGTTTTTT
TRBV6-5	TRBJ1-5	once	TRBD1	CASKTQGVGNQPQHF	TGTGCCAGCAAAACACAGGGGGTAGGCAATCAGCCCCAGCATTTT
TRBV3-1/TRBV3-2	TRBJ1-2	NA	NA	CASSQDSAAGYGYTF	TGTGCCAGCAGCCAAGATTCGGCAGCGGGCTATGGCTACACCTTC
TRBV27	TRBJ2-2	NA	NA	CASRTGWGANTGELFF	TGTGCCAGCAGAACTGGGTGGGGAGCGAACACCGGGGAGCTGTTTTTT